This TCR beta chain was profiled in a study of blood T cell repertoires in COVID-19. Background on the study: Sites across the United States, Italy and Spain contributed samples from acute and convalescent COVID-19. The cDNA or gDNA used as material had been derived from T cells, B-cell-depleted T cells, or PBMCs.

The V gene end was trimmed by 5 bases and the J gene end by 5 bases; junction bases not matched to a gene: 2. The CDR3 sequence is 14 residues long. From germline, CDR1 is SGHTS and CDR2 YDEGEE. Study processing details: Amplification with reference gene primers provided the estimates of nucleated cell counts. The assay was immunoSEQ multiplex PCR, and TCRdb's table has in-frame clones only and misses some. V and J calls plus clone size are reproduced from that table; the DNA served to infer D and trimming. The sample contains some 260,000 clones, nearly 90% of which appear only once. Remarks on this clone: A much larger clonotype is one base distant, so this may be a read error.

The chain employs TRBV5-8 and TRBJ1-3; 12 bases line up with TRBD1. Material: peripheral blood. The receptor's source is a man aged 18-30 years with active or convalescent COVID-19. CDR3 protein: CASRGTGGRNTIYF. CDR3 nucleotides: TGTGCCAGCAGAGGGACAGGGGGCCGAAACACCATATATTTT. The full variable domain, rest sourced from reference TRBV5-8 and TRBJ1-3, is EAGVTQSPTHLIKTRGQQATLRCSPISGHTSVYWYQQALGLGLQFLLWYDEGEERNRGNFPPRFSGRQFPNYSSELNVNALELEDSALYLCASRGTGGRNTIYFGEGSWLTVV.